This T cell receptor (beta chain) was identified in a study of blood T cell repertoires in COVID-19. Study at large: Material from acute and convalescent COVID-19 was sourced from the United States, Italy and Spain.

As processed by the authors: For nucleated cells, counts were estimated from reference gene primer amplification. Libraries were prepared by immunoSEQ multiplex PCR; TCRdb keeps only in-frame clonotypes and omits some of them. D and trimming come from the DNA, and the V and J calls and clone size come from that table. The sample holds approximately 460,000 clones, 85% to 90% seen once. This CDR3 is built from 15 residues. The gene calls are TRBV21-1 and TRBJ2-5; TRBD1 was called by the table and not checked on the DNA. TRBV21-1 constitutes a pseudogene. Input material: peripheral blood. The TCR comes from a man aged 18 to 30 with COVID-19, enrolled during active disease. CDR3 bases: TGTGCCAGCAGCAAACGGGCAGGGGTGGGAGAGACCCAGTACTTC. As protein: CASSKRAGVGETQYF.